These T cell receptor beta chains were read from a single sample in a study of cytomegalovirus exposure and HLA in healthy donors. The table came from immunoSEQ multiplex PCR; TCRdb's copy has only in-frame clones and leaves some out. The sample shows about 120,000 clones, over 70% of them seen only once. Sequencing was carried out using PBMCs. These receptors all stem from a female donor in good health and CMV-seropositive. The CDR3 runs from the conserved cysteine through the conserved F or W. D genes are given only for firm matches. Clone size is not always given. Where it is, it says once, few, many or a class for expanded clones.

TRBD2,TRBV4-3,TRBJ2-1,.,CASSHGLAAYNEQFF,TGCGCCAGCAGCCACGGACTAGCGGCCTACAATGAGCAGTTCTTC
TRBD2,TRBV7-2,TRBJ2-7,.,CASSYSGGFYEQYF,TGTGCCAGCAGCTATTCGGGGGGTTTCTACGAGCAGTACTTC
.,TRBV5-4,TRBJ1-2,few,CASSLGDTTNYGYTF,TGTGCCAGCAGCTTGGGGGACACTACTAACTATGGCTACACCTTC
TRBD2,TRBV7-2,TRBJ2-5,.,CASSPGLAGETQYF,TGTGCCAGCAGCCCGGGACTAGCGGGGGAGACCCAGTACTTC
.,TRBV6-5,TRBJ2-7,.,CASTKGTGGSEQYF,TGTGCCAGCACTAAGGGCACCGGAGGGAGCGAGCAGTACTTC
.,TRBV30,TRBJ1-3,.,CAWAIGNTIYF,TGTGCCTGGGCGATTGGAAACACCATATATTTT
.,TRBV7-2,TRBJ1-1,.,CASSFYRTFNTEAFF,TGTGCCAGCAGCTTCTACCGCACTTTTAACACTGAAGCTTTCTTT
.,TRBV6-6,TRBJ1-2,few,CASSAGEGYGYTF,TGTGCCAGCAGTGCAGGGGAGGGCTATGGCTACACCTTC
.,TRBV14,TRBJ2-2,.,CASSRALNTGELFF,TGTGCCAGCAGCCGAGCCCTGAACACCGGGGAGCTGTTTTTT
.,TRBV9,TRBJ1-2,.,CASSVTGTYGYTF,TGTGCCAGCAGCGTAACAGGGACCTATGGCTACACCTTC
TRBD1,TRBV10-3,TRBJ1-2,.,CAISESRGLSYGYTF,TGTGCCATCAGTGAGTCGAGGGGGCTGAGTTATGGCTACACCTTC
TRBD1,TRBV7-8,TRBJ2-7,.,CASSSRTGGGEQYF,TGTGCCAGCAGCTCCAGGACAGGGGGCGGCGAGCAGTACTTC
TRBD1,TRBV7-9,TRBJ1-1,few,CASSSGTGTNTEAFF,TGTGCCAGCAGCTCCGGGACAGGGACGAACACTGAAGCTTTCTTT
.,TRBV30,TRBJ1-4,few,CAWSVGATGNINEKLFF,TGTGCCTGGAGTGTAGGCGCCACAGGGAACATTAATGAAAAACTGTTTTTT
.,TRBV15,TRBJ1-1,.,CATSRDKAGLTEAFF,TGTGCCACCAGCAGAGATAAGGCAGGGCTGACTGAAGCTTTCTTT
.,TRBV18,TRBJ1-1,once,CASSPSRDLNTEAFF,TGTGCCAGCTCACCAAGCCGGGATTTGAACACTGAAGCTTTCTTT
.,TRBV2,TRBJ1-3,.,CASQGLSSGNTIYF,TGTGCCAGCCAGGGCCTAAGCTCTGGAAACACCATATATTTT
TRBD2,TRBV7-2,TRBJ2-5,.,CASSRSGEETQYF,TGTGCCAGCAGCAGAAGCGGGGAAGAGACCCAGTACTTC